Presented here are 11 T cell receptor beta chains from one specimen sequenced in a study of cytomegalovirus exposure and HLA in healthy donors. Primers: 60 Vbeta forward and 13 Jbeta reverse. Profiled with immunoSEQ multiplex PCR; TCRdb holds only in-frame clones, not every one. There are some 100,000 clones in the sample; 65% to 80% occur only once, and 3.5% to 4% lies in the top ten. Specimen: PBMCs. Receptors originate from a woman in her forties or fifties in good health and CMV-seropositive.

The genes are TRBV10-3 and TRBJ2-1, with D possibly being TRBD2 (5 bases). Germline loops: CDR1 ENHRY, CDR2 SYGVKD. V dropped 2 bases and J dropped 6 bases, with 20 bases sitting between them. The CDR3 runs to 17 residues. The chain's CDR3 is CAISEPGLSSRINEQFF. The DNA of the CDR3 is TGTGCCATCAGTGAGCCCGGACTTTCAAGCCGAATCAATGAGCAGTTCTTC.

The V gene is TRBV18, the J gene TRBJ1-1; D ambiguous. The ends were cut back, 0 bases at V and 5 bases at J, with 7 bases in the middle. Germline CDR1 and CDR2: KGHSH and LQKENI. CDR3 length: 13 amino acids. The CDR3 loop is CASSPPPVTEAFF. The CDR3 nucleotides are TGTGCCAGCTCACCACCCCCCGTTACTGAAGCTTTCTTT.

The chain has TRBV23-1 and TRBJ2-3; D might be TRBD2 (6 bases). TRBV23-1 is designated an ORF whose function remains uncertain. Deletions cut 4 bases from V and 1 base from J, with 21 bases between. The CDR3 totals 18 residues. For the CDR3, the DNA is TGCGCCAGCAGTCCCCGCCCCCCTAGCGCTGTAGGCACAGATACGCAGTATTTT. Protein: CASSPRPPSAVGTDTQYF.

This clone was recorded only once. The CDR3 DNA reads as TGCGCCAGCAGCTTAAGGGGAGGCTACACCTTC. It specifies CASSLRGGYTF. This rearrangement joins TRBV5-1 to TRBJ1-2; possibly TRBD1 for D (5 bases). Germline-derived CDR1 and CDR2 are SGHRS and YFSETQ. V lost 2 bases and J 8 bases, leaving 7 bases between the germline ends. The CDR3 sequence is 11 residues long.

In its sample, this clone was seen once. The genes are TRBV7-3 and TRBJ1-1; possible D gene TRBD1, 6 bases. Germline assignment: CDR1 SGHTA and CDR2 FQGTGA. Trimming pared 5 bases from V and 0 bases from J, leaving 16 bases between. This CDR3 spans 16 amino acids. The CDR3 DNA is TGTGCCAGCAGCCCAGGGGCAGGTCGGATGAACACTGAAGCTTTCTTT. Translated, it gives CASSPGAGRMNTEAFF.

The rearrangement uses TRBV11-2 and TRBJ1-5; D might be TRBD1 (5 bases). In germline, CDR1 is SGHAT, CDR2 FQNNGV. Trimming removed 8 bases at V and 7 bases at J, with 12 bases between. The CDR3 spans 12 residues. CDR3 coding DNA: TGTGCCAGCTCCGATGGGGGGCAGCCCCAGCATTTT. This gives the protein CASSDGGQPQHF.

This chain uses TRBV7-9 with TRBJ1-4; the match to TRBD1 covers 8 bases. This CDR3 region has 13 residues. Trimming cost V 8 bases and J 5 bases; bases outside gene matches: 4. CDR1 and CDR2 from the germline V gene are SEHNR and FQNEAQ (reference sequence). The CDR3 sequence is CASGQGGNEKLFF. CDR3 coding DNA: TGTGCCAGCGGACAGGGCGGAAATGAAAAACTGTTTTTT. Together with reference TRBV7-9 and TRBJ1-4, the CDR3 gives the full variable domain: DTGVSQNPRHKITKRGQNVTFRCDPISEHNRLYWYRQTLGQGPEFLTYFQNEAQLEKSRLLSDRFSAERPKGSFSTLEIQRTEQGDSAMYLCASGQGGNEKLFFGSGTQLSVL.

This clone has only one observation. The chain couples TRBV6-5 to TRBJ2-1, with D tentatively TRBD2 (6 bases). The CDR3 length is 11 residues. V gave up 6 bases and J gave up 9 bases, with 9 bases separating them. The germline V gene has CDR1 MNHEY and CDR2 SVGAGI. The chain's CDR3 is CASSNGGEQFF. The CDR3, as DNA: TGTGCCAGCAGCAACGGGGGTGAGCAGTTCTTC.

With regard to this clone: An end of the junction differs from the germline gene, which may be a read error. The chain carries TRBV18 and TRBJ2-7, with no clear D. The CDR3 covers 15 residues. Looked up from germline, CDR1 is KGHSH and CDR2 is LQKENI. The CDR3 spells CACSPFGAASYEQYF. CDR3 sequence (DNA): TGTGCCTGCTCACCGTTCGGAGCTGCCTCCTACGAGCAGTACTTC.

The CDR3 coding sequence is TGTGCCAGCAGCCTCGGACTAGCGGGGCTGTACCAAGAGACCCAGTACTTC. Translating it yields CASSLGLAGLYQETQYF. The chain uses TRBV7-8 and TRBJ2-5, with 12 bases matching TRBD2. The CDR3 is made up of 17 amino acids. CDR1 is SGHVS and CDR2 is FQNEAQ in the germline V gene. V dropped 5 bases and J dropped 0; count of bases not matched to a gene: 7. Complete variable domain (other parts from reference TRBV7-8 and TRBJ2-5): GAGVSQSPRYKVAKRGQDVALRCDPISGHVSLFWYQQALGQGPEFLTYFQNEAQLDKSGLPSDRFFAERPEGSVSTLKIQRTQQEDSAVYLCASSLGLAGLYQETQYFGPGTRLLVL.

This clone is a singleton in its sample. The chain combines TRBV28 with TRBJ1-1; 8 bases are a match to TRBD1. After removal of 6 bases from V and 4 bases from J, the junction contained 10 bases not matched to a gene. Germline V CDR1 and CDR2: MDHEN, SYDVKM. The CDR3 has 15 residues. CDR3 in amino acids: CASRGGAGGFTEAFF. Written as DNA, the CDR3 is TGTGCCAGCAGGGGGGGGGCAGGGGGCTTCACTGAAGCTTTCTTT. The entire variable domain, with the rest obtained from reference TRBV28 and TRBJ1-1, is as follows: DVKVTQSSRYLVKRTGEKVFLECVQDMDHENMFWYRQDPGLGLRLIYFSYDVKMKEKGDIPEGYSVSREKKERFSLILESASTNQTSMYLCASRGGAGGFTEAFFGQGTRLTVV.